A single sample gave rise to the 14 T cell receptor beta chains below, sequenced in a study of blood T cell repertoires in COVID-19. Profiled with immunoSEQ multiplex PCR; TCRdb holds only in-frame clones, not every one. This sample has 140,000 to 150,000 clones; around 80% occur once, and the top ten carry about 2%. Sequencing was carried out using peripheral blood. All receptors derive from a woman in her sixties or seventies with acute or convalescent COVID-19.

V gene TRBV19 combines with J gene TRBJ2-4; 7 bases are a match to TRBD2. In germline, CDR1 is LNHDA, CDR2 SQIVND (reference sequence). Trimming removed 4 bases from V and 4 bases from J; junction bases left unmatched: 7. The CDR3 is 15 amino acids. DNA of the CDR3: TGTGCCAGTAGTACCCCGGGACTAAGGAAAAACATTCAGTACTTC. Translation: CASSTPGLRKNIQYF. The full variable domain, with the rest looked up from reference TRBV19 and TRBJ2-4, is DGGITQSPKYLFRKEGQNVTLSCEQNLNHDAMYWYRQDPGQGLRLIYYSQIVNDFQKGDIAEGYSVSREKKESFPLTVTSAQKNPTAFYLCASSTPGLRKNIQYFGAGTRLSVL.

This rearrangement joins TRBV11-2 to TRBJ2-5; unclear D gene. The CDR3 has 11 residues. The germline V gene encodes CDR1 SGHAT and CDR2 FQNNGV. V lost 4 bases, J lost 4 bases, and 4 bases lay in between. CDR3 nucleotides: TGTGCCAGCAGCTCCGGAGAGACCCAGTACTTC. This translates into CASSSGETQYF.

The chain couples TRBV29-1 to TRBJ1-1; D is possibly TRBD1 (5 bases). Per the germline V gene, CDR1 is SQVTM and CDR2 is ANQGSEA. The CDR3 has 16 amino acids. Trimming left V 5 bases short and J 3 bases short, with 22 bases between. In nucleotides, the CDR3 is TGCAGCGTTACCCCAACGGGGGGGAGAGGGTACACTGAAGCTTTCTTT. It specifies CSVTPTGGRGYTEAFF.

CDR3 DNA sequence: TGCGCCAGCAGCGAGCAAACAGTGGCGTATGGCTACACCTTC. Residues: CASSEQTVAYGYTF. The rearrangement uses TRBV5-1 and TRBJ1-2, with D uncertain. The CDR3 totals 14 residues. Germline CDR1 is SGHRS and CDR2 is YFSETQ. V was cut by 4 bases and J by 5 bases, with 15 bases left in between.

The J gene is TRBJ2-1, the V gene TRBV28; weak D call: TRBD1 (5 bases). The CDR3 spans 13 residues. V was pared by 9 bases and J by 2 bases, with 11 bases between. Germline V gene data show CDR1 as MDHEN and CDR2 as SYDVKM. The DNA for the CDR3 is TGTGCCAGTAGGGGTTTCGCCTACAATGAGCAGTTCTTC. Amino acid sequence: CASRGFAYNEQFF.

The chain has TRBV29-1 and TRBJ2-5; 9 bases are a match to TRBD2. Per germline, CDR1 SQVTM and CDR2 ANQGSEA. V shed 4 bases, J shed 1 base, and the junction held 13 bases outside the gene matches. The CDR3 length is 17 residues. CDR3 in amino acids: CSVVTLGWREGQETQYF. The DNA for the CDR3 is TGCAGCGTTGTGACCCTCGGTTGGCGGGAGGGCCAAGAGACCCAGTACTTC.

This chain joins TRBV6-1 and TRBJ1-6; D is possibly TRBD1 (6 bases). Trimming removed 6 bases at V and 4 bases at J, with 13 bases between. The CDR3 sequence is 15 residues long. Germline lookup yields CDR1 MNHNS and CDR2 SASEGT. The CDR3 loop reads CASRPGQNYNSPLHF. DNA for the CDR3: TGTGCCAGCAGACCTGGACAGAATTATAATTCACCCCTCCACTTT.

CDR3 sequence reads: CASSARGRETQYF. CDR3 in DNA: TGTGCCAGCAGCGCCAGGGGGCGTGAGACCCAGTACTTC. This chain connects TRBV7-9 to TRBJ2-5, with 8 nucleotides matching TRBD1. Unmatched junction bases numbered 4, after V lost 5 bases and J lost 5 bases. The CDR3 runs 13 residues. The germline gives CDR1 SEHNR, CDR2 FQNEAQ (reference sequence).

The rearrangement uses TRBV5-1 and TRBJ2-1, with 8 nucleotides matching TRBD2. CDR3 size: 14 residues. Germline V gene sequence: CDR1 SGHRS, CDR2 YFSETQ. V dropped 3 bases and J dropped 7; count of bases not matched to a gene: 6. The CDR3 bases are TGCGCCAGCAGCTCCGGGACTAGGGGGAATGAGCAGTTCTTC. Its translation: CASSSGTRGNEQFF. Together with reference TRBV5-1 and TRBJ2-1, the CDR3 gives the full variable domain: KAGVTQTPRYLIKTRGQQVTLSCSPISGHRSVSWYQQTPGQGLQFLFEYFSETQRNKGNFPGRFSGRQFSNSRSEMNVSTLELGDSALYLCASSSGTRGNEQFFGPGTRLTVL.

The chain joins TRBV7-8 to TRBJ2-7, with 10 bases matching TRBD1. Germline CDR1 reads SGHVS; CDR2 reads FQNEAQ. Germline trimming cut 4 bases from V and 3 bases from J; bases unmatched to any gene: 3. The CDR3 consists of 14 residues. The CDR3 sequence: CASSSGTGVYEQYF. As DNA, the CDR3 is TGTGCCAGCAGCTCCGGGACAGGGGTCTACGAGCAGTACTTC.

The chain employs TRBV5-1 and TRBJ1-4; D uncertain. Germline lookup yields CDR1 SGHRS and CDR2 YFSETQ. This CDR3 is built from 17 residues. The V gene lost 1 base and the J gene lost 7 bases, with 20 bases spanning the gap. CDR3 region: CASSLSSQIQSGEKLFF. The CDR3 bases are TGCGCCAGCAGCTTGTCCTCTCAAATACAATCTGGTGAAAAACTGTTTTTT.

The rearrangement joins TRBV7-9 to TRBJ1-2, with 7 bases aligning to TRBD1. The CDR3 runs to 17 residues. Germline loops: CDR1 SEHNR, CDR2 FQNEAQ (reference sequence). V lost 3 bases, J lost 7 bases, and 17 bases stayed unmatched. As DNA, the CDR3 is TGTGCCAGCAGCTTCCGCCATTACACGACAGGGAATCTTGGCTACACCTTC. Translating it yields CASSFRHYTTGNLGYTF.

This clone was recorded only once. The J gene is TRBJ1-5, the V gene TRBV28; 7 bases align to TRBD1. The CDR3 runs 14 residues. After removal of 5 bases from V and 5 bases from J, the junction contained 6 bases not matched to a gene. Germline V gene sequence: CDR1 MDHEN, CDR2 SYDVKM. The CDR3 sequence: CASSQDRPDQPQHF. The DNA of the CDR3 is TGTGCCAGCAGTCAGGACAGGCCGGATCAGCCCCAGCATTTT.

The chain is built from TRBV11-2 and TRBJ2-3; no clear D. The CDR3 spans 15 residues. Germline CDR1 and CDR2: SGHAT and FQNNGV. Trimming stripped 2 bases from V and 0 bases from J, with 9 bases between. The CDR3 DNA reads TGTGCCAGCAGCTTAAACAGCCGAAGCACAGATACGCAGTATTTT. It encodes CASSLNSRSTDTQYF.